This T cell receptor beta chain originates from a study of cytomegalovirus exposure and HLA in healthy donors. Only a few counts were recorded for this clone. Germline V CDR1 and CDR2: MNHEY, SMNVEV (reference sequence). The CDR3 contains 14 residues. V lost 7 bases and J 5 bases, leaving 18 bases between the germline ends. Use of 60 Vbeta and 13 Jbeta primers characterized the PCR. The data were produced by immunoSEQ multiplex PCR, yet TCRdb's version contains in-frame clones alone and is incomplete. The sample consists of about 80,000 clones, 62% of them appearing once. Sequenced sample: PBMCs. The TCR originated in a male donor in good health and CMV-seropositive. V and J are TRBV27 and TRBJ2-7; the D is unclear. The CDR3 DNA is TGTGCCAGCACCCCCCGCCTCGGTTCCAACGAGCAGTACTTC. It yields the protein CASTPRLGSNEQYF.